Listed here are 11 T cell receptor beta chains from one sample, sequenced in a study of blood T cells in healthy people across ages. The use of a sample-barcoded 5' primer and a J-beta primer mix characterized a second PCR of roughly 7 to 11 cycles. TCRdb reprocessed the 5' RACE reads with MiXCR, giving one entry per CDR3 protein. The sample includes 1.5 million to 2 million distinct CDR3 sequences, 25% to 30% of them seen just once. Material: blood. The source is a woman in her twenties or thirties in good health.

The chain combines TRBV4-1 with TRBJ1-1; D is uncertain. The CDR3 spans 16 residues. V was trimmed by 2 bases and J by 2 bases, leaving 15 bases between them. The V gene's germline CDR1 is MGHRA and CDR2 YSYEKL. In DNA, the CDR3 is TGCGCCAGCAGCCAATACCCGGGAAGGGCTAACACTGAAGCTTTCTTT. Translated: CASSQYPGRANTEAFF.

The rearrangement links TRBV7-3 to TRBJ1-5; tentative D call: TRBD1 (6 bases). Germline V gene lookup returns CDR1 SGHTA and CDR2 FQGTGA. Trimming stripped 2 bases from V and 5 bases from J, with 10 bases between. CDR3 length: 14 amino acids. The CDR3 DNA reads TGTGCCAGCAGCTTACAGGGGCCGGATCAGCCCCAGCATTTT. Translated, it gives CASSLQGPDQPQHF.

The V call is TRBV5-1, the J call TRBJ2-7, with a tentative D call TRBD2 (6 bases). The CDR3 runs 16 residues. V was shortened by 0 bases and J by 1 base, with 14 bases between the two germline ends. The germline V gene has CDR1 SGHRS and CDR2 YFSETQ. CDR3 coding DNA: TGCGCCAGCAGCTTGGGTTTAACGGGAGAGTCCTACGAGCAGTACTTC. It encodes CASSLGLTGESYEQYF. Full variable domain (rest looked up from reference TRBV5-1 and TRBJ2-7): KAGVTQTPRYLIKTRGQQVTLSCSPISGHRSVSWYQQTPGQGLQFLFEYFSETQRNKGNFPGRFSGRQFSNSRSEMNVSTLELGDSALYLCASSLGLTGESYEQYFGPGTRLTVT.

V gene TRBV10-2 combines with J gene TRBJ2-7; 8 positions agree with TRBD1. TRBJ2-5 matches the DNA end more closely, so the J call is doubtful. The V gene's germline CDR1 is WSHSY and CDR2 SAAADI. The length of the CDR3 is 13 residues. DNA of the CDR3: TGCGCCAGCGGTGTCACAGGGGGGGAGACCCAGTACTTC. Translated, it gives CASGVTGGETQYF.

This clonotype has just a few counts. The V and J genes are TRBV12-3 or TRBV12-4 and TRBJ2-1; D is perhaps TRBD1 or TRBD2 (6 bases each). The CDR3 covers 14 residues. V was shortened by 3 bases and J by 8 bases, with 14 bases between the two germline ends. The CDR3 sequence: CASSFRGVGYEQFF. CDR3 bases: TGTGCCAGCAGTTTTAGGGGGGTTGGTTATGAGCAGTTCTTC.

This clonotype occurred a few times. The CDR3: CASSLRGRGAGEQYF. CDR3 coding DNA: TGTGCCAGCTCACTCCGGGGCCGGGGCGCGGGCGAGCAGTACTTC. The chain employs TRBV18 and TRBJ2-7; D might be TRBD1 or TRBD2, each matching 5 bases. CDR3 length: 15 residues. CDR1 is KGHSH, CDR2 LQKENI, per germline. V shed 4 bases and J shed 6 bases, with 19 bases lying between them.

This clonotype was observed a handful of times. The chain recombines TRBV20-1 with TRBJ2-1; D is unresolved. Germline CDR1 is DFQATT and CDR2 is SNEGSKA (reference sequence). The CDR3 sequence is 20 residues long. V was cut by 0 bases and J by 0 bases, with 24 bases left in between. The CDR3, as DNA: TGCAGTGCTAGAGATATACTCGCCGCCCGAGAGGCAAGCTCCTACAATGAGCAGTTCTTC. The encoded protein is CSARDILAAREASSYNEQFF.

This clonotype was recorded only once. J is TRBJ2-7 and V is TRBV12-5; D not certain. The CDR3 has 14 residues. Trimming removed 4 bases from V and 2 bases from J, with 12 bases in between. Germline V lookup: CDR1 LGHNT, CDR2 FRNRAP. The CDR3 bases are TGTGCTAGTGGTTGGTATCCAGGACCCTACGAGCAGTACTTC. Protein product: CASGWYPGPYEQYF.

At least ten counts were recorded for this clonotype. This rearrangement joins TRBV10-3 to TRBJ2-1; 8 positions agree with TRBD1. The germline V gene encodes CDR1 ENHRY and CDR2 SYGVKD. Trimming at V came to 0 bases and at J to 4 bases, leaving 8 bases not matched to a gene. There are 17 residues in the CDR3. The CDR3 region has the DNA TGTGCCATCAGTGAGTCGAGTGGGGACAGGATTTACAATGAGCAGTTCTTC. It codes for CAISESSGDRIYNEQFF.

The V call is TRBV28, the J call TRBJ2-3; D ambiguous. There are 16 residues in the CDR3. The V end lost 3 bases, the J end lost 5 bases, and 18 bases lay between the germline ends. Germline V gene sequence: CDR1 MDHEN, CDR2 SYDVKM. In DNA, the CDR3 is TGTGCCAGCAGTTTCGTGGCTAGTCGATTACAAGATACGCAGTATTTT. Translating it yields CASSFVASRLQDTQYF.

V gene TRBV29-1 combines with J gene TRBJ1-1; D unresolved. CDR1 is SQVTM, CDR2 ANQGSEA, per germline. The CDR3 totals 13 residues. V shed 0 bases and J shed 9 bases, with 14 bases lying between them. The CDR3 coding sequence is TGCAGCGTTGAAGATCCGAACAGTCTTAAAGCTTTCTTT. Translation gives CSVEDPNSLKAFF. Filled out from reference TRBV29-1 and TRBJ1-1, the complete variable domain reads SAVISQKPSRDICQRGTSLTIQCQVDSQVTMMFWYRQQPGQSLTLIATANQGSEATYESGFVIDKFPISRPNLTFSTLTVSNMSPEDSSIYLCSVEDPNSLKAFFGQGTRLTVV.